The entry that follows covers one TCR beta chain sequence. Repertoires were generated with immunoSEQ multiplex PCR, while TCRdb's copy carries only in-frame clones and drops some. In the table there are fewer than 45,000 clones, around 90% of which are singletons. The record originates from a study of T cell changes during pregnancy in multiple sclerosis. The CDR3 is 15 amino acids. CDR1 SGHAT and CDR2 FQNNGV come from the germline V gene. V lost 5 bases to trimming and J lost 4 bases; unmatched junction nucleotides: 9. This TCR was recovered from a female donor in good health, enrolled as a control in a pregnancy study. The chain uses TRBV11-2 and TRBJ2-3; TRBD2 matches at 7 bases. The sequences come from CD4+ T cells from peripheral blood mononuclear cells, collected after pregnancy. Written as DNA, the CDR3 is TGTGCCAGCAGCGCGACTAGCTCGTATGCAGATACGCAGTATTTT. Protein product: CASSATSSYADTQYF.